The clone carrying this T cell receptor beta chain was picked up a small number of times. The data were taken from a study of graft-versus-host responses after intestinal transplantation. With V trimmed by 1 base and J by 7 bases, 7 bases remained unmatched. Germline CDR1 reads SGHAT; CDR2 reads FQNNGV. This CDR3 has 15 residues. The data were produced by immunoSEQ multiplex PCR, yet TCRdb's version contains in-frame clones alone and is incomplete. The sample contains 15,000 to 20,000 clones, around 40% of which appear only once. Sequences were derived from alloreactive CD4+ T cells from a mixed lymphocyte reaction culture, sampled before transplantation. The subset is: CFSE-low proliferating T cells sorted from roughly 6-day pre-transplant mixed lymphocyte reaction (GvH or HvG direction). The chain is built from TRBV11-2 and TRBJ2-1; TRBD2 agrees at 7 bases. The sequence came from a human patient who was an organ donor for intestinal transplantation. This CDR3 reads CASSLVGGPDNEQFF. The DNA for the CDR3 is TGTGCCAGCAGCTTAGTGGGAGGGCCCGATAATGAGCAGTTCTTC.